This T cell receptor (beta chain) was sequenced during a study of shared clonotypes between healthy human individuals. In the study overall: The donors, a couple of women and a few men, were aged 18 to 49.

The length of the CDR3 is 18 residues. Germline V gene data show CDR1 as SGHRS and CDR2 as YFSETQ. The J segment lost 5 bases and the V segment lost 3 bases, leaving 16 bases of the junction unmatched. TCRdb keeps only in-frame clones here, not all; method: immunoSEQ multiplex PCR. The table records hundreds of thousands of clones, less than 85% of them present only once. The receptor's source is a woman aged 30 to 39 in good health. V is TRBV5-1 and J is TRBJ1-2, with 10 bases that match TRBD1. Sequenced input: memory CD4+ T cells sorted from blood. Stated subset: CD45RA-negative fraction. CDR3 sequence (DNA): TGCGCCAGCAGCTCCCGGCTCGGGACAGGGGCCGGTGGGTATGGCTACACCTTC. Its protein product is CASSSRLGTGAGGYGYTF.